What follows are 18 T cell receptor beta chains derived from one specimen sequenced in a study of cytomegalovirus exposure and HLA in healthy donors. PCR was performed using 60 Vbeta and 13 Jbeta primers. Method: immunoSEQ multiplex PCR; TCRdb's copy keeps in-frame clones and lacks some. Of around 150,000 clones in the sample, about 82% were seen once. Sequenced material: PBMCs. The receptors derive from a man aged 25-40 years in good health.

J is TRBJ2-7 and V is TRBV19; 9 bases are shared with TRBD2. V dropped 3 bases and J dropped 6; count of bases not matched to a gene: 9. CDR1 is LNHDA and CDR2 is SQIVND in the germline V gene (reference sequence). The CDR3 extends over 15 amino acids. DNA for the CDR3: TGTGCCAGTAGTATCAGGGCGGGAGGGGCCGGCGAGCAGTACTTC. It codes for CASSIRAGGAGEQYF.

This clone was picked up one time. CDR3 sequence reads: CASSHRDSIETQYF. Written as DNA, the CDR3 is TGCGCCAGCAGCCACCGGGACTCCATAGAGACCCAGTACTTC. This chain joins TRBV4-1 and TRBJ2-5, with D tentatively TRBD2 (6 bases). The CDR3 contains 14 residues. The V and J ends lost 3 bases and 4 bases respectively, with 12 bases between them. The germline gives CDR1 MGHRA, CDR2 YSYEKL.

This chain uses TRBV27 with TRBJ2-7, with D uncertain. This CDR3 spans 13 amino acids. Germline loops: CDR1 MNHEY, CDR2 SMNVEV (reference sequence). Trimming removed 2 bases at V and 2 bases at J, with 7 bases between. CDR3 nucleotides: TGTGCCAGCAGTTTAAGCGCTGCCTACGAGCAGTACTTC. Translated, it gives CASSLSAAYEQYF.

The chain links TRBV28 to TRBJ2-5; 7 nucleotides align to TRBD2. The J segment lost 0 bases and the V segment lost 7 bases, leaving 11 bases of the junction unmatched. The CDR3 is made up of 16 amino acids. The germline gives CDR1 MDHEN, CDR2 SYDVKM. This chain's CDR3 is CASNPGGAGYQETQYF. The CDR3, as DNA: TGTGCCAGCAATCCTGGGGGAGCGGGGTACCAAGAGACCCAGTACTTC.

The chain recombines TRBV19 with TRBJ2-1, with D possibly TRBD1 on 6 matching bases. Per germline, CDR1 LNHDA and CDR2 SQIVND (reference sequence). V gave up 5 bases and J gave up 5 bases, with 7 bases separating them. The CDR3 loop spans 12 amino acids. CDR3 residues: CASSWDNNEQFF. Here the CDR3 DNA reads TGTGCCAGTAGTTGGGACAACAATGAGCAGTTCTTC.

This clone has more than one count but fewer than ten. CDR3 nucleotide sequence: TGTGCCAGCTCACGGTCCCGGACAGGGGAAGAGACCCAGTACTTC. This translates into CASSRSRTGEETQYF. The V call is TRBV18, the J call TRBJ2-5; 9 positions agree with TRBD1. CDR3 length equals 15 residues. With V trimmed by 4 bases and J by 3 bases, 6 bases remained unmatched. Germline V gene data show CDR1 as KGHSH and CDR2 as LQKENI.

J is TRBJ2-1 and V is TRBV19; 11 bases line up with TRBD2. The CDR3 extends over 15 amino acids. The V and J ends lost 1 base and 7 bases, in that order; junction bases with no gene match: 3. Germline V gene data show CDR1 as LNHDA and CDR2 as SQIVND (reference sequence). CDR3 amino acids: CASSIASGRINEQFF. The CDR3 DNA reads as TGTGCCAGTAGTATAGCTAGCGGGAGGATTAATGAGCAGTTCTTC.

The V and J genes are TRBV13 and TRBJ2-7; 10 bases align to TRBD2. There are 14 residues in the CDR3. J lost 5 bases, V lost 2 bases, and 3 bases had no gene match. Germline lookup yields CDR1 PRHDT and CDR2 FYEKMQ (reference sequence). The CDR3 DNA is TGTGCCAGCAGCTTACGGCTAGCGGGAGACGAGCAGTACTTC. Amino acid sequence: CASSLRLAGDEQYF.

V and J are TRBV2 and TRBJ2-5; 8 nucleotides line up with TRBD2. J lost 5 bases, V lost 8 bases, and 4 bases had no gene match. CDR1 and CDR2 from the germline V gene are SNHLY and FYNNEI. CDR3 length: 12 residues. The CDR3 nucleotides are TGTGCCAGCCGGGAGGGCCGTGAGACCCAGTACTTC. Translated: CASREGRETQYF.

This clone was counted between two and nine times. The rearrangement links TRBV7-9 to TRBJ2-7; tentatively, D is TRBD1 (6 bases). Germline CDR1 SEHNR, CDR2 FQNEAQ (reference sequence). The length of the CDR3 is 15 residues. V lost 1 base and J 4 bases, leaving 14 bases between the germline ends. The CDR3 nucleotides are TGTGCCAGCAGCTTAGTGGGGGCCGGTGAATACGAGCAGTACTTC. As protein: CASSLVGAGEYEQYF.

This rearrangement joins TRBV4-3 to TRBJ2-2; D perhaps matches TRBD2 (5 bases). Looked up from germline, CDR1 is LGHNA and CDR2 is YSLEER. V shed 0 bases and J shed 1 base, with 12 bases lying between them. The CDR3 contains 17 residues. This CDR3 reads CASSQEMAAENTGELFF. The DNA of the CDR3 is TGCGCCAGCAGCCAAGAGATGGCAGCGGAGAACACCGGGGAGCTGTTTTTT.

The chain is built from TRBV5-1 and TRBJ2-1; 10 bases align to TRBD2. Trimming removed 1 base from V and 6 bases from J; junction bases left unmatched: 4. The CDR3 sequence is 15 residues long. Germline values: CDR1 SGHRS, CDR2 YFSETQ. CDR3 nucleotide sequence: TGCGCCAGCAGCTTGACTCTAGCGGGAGCCAATGAGCAGTTCTTC. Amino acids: CASSLTLAGANEQFF.

The CDR3 region is CASSEPGLAGGSSYNEQFF. CDR3 nucleotides: TGTGCCAGCAGCGAGCCAGGACTAGCGGGAGGGAGCTCCTACAATGAGCAGTTCTTC. The V and J genes are TRBV9 and TRBJ2-1; 15 positions match TRBD2. This CDR3 is 19 amino acids long. V shed 3 bases, J shed 0 bases, and the junction held 7 bases outside the gene matches. Germline V gene sequence: CDR1 SGDLS, CDR2 YYNGEE.

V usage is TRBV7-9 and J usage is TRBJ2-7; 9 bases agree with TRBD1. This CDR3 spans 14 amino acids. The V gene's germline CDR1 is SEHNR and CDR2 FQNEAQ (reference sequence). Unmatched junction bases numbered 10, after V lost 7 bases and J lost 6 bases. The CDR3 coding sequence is TGTGCCAGCACCCTAGGAACAGGGGGCGCCGAGCAGTACTTC. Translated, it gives CASTLGTGGAEQYF.

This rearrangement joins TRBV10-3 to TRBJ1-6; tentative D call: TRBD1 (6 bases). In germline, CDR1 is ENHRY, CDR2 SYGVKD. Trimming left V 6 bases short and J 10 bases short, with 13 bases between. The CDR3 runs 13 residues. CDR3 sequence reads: CAIRAGAESPLHF. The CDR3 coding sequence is TGTGCCATCAGAGCGGGGGCTGAGTCACCCCTCCACTTT.

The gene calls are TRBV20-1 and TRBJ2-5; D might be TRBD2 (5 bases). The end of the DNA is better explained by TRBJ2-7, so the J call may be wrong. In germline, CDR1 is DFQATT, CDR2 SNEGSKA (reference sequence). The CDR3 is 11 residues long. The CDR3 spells CSAQRLYEQYF. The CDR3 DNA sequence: TGCAGTGCTCAGCGGCTCTACGAGCAGTACTTC.

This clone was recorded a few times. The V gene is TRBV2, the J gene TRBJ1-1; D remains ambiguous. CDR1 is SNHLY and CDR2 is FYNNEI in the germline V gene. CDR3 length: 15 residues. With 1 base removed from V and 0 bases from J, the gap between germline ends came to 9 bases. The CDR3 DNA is TGTGCCAGCAGTGAAGTTTGGGAGATGAACACTGAAGCTTTCTTT. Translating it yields CASSEVWEMNTEAFF.

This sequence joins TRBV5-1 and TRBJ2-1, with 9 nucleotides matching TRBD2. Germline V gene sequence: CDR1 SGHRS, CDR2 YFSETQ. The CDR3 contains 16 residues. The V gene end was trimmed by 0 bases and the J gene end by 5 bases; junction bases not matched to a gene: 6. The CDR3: CASSLVLAGRDNEQFF. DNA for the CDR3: TGCGCCAGCAGCTTGGTGCTAGCGGGAAGAGACAATGAGCAGTTCTTC. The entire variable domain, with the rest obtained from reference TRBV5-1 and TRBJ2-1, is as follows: KAGVTQTPRYLIKTRGQQVTLSCSPISGHRSVSWYQQTPGQGLQFLFEYFSETQRNKGNFPGRFSGRQFSNSRSEMNVSTLELGDSALYLCASSLVLAGRDNEQFFGPGTRLTVL.